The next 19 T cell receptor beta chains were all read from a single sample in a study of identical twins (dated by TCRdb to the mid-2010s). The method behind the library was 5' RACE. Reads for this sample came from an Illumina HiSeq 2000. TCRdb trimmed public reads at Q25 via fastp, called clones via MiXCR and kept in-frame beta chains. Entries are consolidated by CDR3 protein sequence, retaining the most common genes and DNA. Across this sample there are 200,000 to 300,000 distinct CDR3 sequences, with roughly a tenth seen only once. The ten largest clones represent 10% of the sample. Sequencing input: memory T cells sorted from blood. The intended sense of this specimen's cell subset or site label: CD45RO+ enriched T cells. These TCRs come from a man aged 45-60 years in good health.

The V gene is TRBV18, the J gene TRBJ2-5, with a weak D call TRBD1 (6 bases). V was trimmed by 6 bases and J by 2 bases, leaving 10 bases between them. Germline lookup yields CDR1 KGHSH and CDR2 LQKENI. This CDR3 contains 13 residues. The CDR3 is CASSQDSQETQYF. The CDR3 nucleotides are TGTGCCAGCTCGCAGGACAGTCAAGAGACCCAGTACTTC.

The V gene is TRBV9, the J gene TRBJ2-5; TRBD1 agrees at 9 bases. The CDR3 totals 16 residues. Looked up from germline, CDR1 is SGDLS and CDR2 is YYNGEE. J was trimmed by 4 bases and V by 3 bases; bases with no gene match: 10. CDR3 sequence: CASSARGQGRGETQYF. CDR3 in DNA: TGTGCCAGCAGCGCCAGGGGACAGGGTCGGGGAGAGACCCAGTACTTC.

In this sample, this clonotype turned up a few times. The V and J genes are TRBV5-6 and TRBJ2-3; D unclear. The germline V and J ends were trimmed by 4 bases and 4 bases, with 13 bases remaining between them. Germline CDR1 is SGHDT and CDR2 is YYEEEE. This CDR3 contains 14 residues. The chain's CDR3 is CASSPWILPDTQYF. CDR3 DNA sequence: TGTGCCAGCAGCCCCTGGATTTTACCAGATACGCAGTATTTT.

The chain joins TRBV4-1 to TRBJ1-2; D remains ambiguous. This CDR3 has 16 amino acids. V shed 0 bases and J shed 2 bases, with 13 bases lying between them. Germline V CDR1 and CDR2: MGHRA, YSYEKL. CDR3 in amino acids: CASSQDPAPGNYGYTF. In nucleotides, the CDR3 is TGCGCCAGCAGCCAAGATCCCGCCCCGGGAAACTATGGCTACACCTTC.

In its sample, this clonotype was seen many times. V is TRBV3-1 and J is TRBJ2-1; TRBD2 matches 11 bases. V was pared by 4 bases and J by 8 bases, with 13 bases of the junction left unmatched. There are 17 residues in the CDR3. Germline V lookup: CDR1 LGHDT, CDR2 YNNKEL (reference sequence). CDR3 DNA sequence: TGTGCCAGCAGCCGGGGGACGGATAGCGGGAGGGGGCATGAGCAGTTCTTC. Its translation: CASSRGTDSGRGHEQFF.

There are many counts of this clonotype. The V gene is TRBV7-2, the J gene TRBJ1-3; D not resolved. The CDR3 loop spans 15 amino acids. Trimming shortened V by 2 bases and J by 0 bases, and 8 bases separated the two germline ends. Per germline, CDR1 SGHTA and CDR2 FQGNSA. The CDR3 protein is CASSLMTGSGNTIYF. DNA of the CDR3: TGTGCCAGCAGCTTAATGACGGGCTCTGGAAACACCATATATTTT.

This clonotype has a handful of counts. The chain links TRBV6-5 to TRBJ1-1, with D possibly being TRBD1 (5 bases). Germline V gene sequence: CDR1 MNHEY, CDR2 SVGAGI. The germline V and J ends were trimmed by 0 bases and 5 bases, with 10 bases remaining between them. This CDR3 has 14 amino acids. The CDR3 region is CASSYSMGVTEAFF. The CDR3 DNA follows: TGTGCCAGCAGTTACTCGATGGGGGTGACTGAAGCTTTCTTT.

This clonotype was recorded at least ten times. This CDR3 reads CSARGVAATNEQFF. For the CDR3, the DNA is TGCAGTGCTAGAGGGGTAGCGGCTACTAATGAGCAGTTCTTC. V gene TRBV20-1 combines with J gene TRBJ2-1, with D perhaps matching TRBD2 (6 bases). CDR3 length: 14 residues. Trimming removed 1 base from V and 7 bases from J, with 14 bases in between. Germline loops: CDR1 DFQATT, CDR2 SNEGSKA (reference sequence).

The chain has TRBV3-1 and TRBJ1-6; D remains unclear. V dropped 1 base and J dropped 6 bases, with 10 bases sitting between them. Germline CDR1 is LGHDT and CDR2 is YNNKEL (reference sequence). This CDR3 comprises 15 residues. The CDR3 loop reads CASSQGGAGNSPLHF. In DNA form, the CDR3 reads TGTGCCAGCAGCCAAGGAGGCGCCGGTAATTCACCCCTCCACTTT. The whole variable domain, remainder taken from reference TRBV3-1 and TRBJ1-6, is DTAVSQTPKYLVTQMGNDKSIKCEQNLGHDTMYWYKQDSKKFLKIMFSYNNKELIINETVPNRFSPKSPDKAHLNLHINSLELGDSAVYFCASSQGGAGNSPLHFGNGTRLTVT.

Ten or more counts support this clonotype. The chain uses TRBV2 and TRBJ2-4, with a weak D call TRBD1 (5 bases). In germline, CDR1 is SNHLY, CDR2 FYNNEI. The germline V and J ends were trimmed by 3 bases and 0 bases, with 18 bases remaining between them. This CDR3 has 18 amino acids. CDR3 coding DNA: TGTGCCAGCAGTGAGTGGGGCCTAGACCGAATAGCCAAAAACATTCAGTACTTC. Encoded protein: CASSEWGLDRIAKNIQYF.

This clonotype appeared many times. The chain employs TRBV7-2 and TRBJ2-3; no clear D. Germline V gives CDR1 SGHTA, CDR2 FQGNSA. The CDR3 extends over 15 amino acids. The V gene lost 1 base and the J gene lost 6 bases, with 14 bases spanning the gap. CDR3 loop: CASSLDPPPRDTQYF. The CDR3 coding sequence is TGTGCCAGCAGCTTAGATCCCCCCCCTCGGGATACGCAGTATTTT.

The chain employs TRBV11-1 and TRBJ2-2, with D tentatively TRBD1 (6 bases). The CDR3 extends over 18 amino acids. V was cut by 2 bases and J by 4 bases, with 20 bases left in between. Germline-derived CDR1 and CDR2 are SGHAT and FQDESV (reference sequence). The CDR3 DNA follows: TGTGCCAGCAGCTTACGGGACATCCGAGGGGTGGGCACCGGGGAGCTGTTTTTT. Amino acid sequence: CASSLRDIRGVGTGELFF.

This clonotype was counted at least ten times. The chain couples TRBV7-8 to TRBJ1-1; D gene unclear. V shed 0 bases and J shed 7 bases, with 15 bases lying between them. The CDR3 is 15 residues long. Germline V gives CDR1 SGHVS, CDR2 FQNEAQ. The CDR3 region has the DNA TGTGCCAGCAGCTTAGCCGAGAACGAGAACGGTGAAGCTTTCTTT. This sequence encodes CASSLAENENGEAFF. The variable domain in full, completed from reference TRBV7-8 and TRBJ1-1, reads GAGVSQSPRYKVAKRGQDVALRCDPISGHVSLFWYQQALGQGPEFLTYFQNEAQLDKSGLPSDRFFAERPEGSVSTLKIQRTQQEDSAVYLCASSLAENENGEAFFGQGTRLTVV.

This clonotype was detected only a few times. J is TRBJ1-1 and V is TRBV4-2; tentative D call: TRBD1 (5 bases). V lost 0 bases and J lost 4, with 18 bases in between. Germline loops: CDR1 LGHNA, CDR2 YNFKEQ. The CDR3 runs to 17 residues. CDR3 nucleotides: TGTGCCAGCAGCCAAGAACCTCTCCTAACTGGGGCCACTGAAGCTTTCTTT. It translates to CASSQEPLLTGATEAFF.

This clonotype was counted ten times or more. The CDR3 protein is CSARADLTGWFGTEAFF. CDR3 DNA: TGCAGTGCTAGAGCCGACTTGACAGGGTGGTTTGGCACTGAAGCTTTCTTT. The chain couples TRBV20-1 to TRBJ1-1, with TRBD1 identical over 7 bases. With 1 base clipped from V and 4 bases from J, the junction kept 15 bases outside the gene matches. The CDR3 loop spans 17 amino acids. Germline values: CDR1 DFQATT, CDR2 SNEGSKA (reference sequence).

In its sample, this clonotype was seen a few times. The CDR3 here is CASSGDTHHTGELFF. Here the CDR3 DNA reads TGCGCCAGCAGCGGTGACACGCACCACACCGGGGAGCTGTTTTTT. This chain joins TRBV5-1 and TRBJ2-2; D remains unclear. The CDR3 spans 15 residues. Looked up from germline, CDR1 is SGHRS and CDR2 is YFSETQ. Trimming removed 4 bases at V and 3 bases at J, with 13 bases between.

The CDR3, as DNA: TGTACCAGCAGCTTAGGCCGACGGGCCGCTGAAGCTTTCTTT. It yields the protein CTSSLGRRAAEAFF. The chain employs TRBV7-2 and TRBJ1-1; D gene unclear. The CDR3 sequence is 14 residues long. CDR1 SGHTA and CDR2 FQGNSA come from the germline V gene. V shed 1 base and J shed 6 bases, with 12 bases lying between them.

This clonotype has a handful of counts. The CDR3 is CAHRGPDSPLHF. DNA for the CDR3: TGTGCCCACAGGGGGCCGGATTCACCCCTCCACTTT. The V call is TRBV6-1, the J call TRBJ1-6; 9 positions match TRBD1. The J segment lost 8 bases and the V segment lost 11 bases, leaving 4 bases of the junction unmatched. Germline values: CDR1 MNHNS, CDR2 SASEGT. This CDR3 has 12 residues.

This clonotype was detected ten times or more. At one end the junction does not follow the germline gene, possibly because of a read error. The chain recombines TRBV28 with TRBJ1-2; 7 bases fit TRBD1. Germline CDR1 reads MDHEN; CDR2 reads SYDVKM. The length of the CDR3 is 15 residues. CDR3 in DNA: TGTGCCAGCAGCTTATCGAGGGGGCAGGACTATGGCTACACCTTC. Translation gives CASSLSRGQDYGYTF.